Listed below are T cell receptor beta chains from one sample, sequenced in a study of CD8+CD57+ T cells in acquired aplastic anemia. A single record per CDR3 protein comes from TCRdb applying MiXCR to the reads. The sample holds about 170,000 distinct CDR3 sequences, 40% to 50% seen once. Sequencing used sorted CD4+, CD8+, or CD8+CD57+ T cells (not recorded which) from PBMCs. The receptors come from a human donor with aplastic anemia. CDR3s include the opening cysteine and the closing phenylalanine or tryptophan. Fields, in order: J gene, V gene, D gene, clone size, CDR3 DNA, CDR3 protein. D genes are given only for firm matches. Some rows have no size entry. The others give once, few or many, or a class for an expanded clone.

j_gene: TRBJ2-7
v_gene: TRBV19
d_gene: TRBD1
abundance: NA
CDR3nt: TGTGCCAGTAGTGCTAGCTCTCCCCGGACAGGGGGAGAGCAGTACTTC
CDR3aa: CASSASSPRTGGEQYF

j_gene: TRBJ1-5
v_gene: TRBV6-5
d_gene: NA
abundance: many
CDR3nt: TGTGCCAGCAGTTACTCGTACGACGTTGGGCCCCAGCATTTT
CDR3aa: CASSYSYDVGPQHF

j_gene: TRBJ2-7
v_gene: TRBV7-6
d_gene: NA
abundance: NA
CDR3nt: TGTGCCAGCAGCACGGACAGACCCTACGAGCAGTACTTC
CDR3aa: CASSTDRPYEQYF

j_gene: TRBJ1-1
v_gene: TRBV2
d_gene: NA
abundance: NA
CDR3nt: TGTGCCAGCAGCCAAGTGGGCCAGGCCGCTGAAGCTTTCTTT
CDR3aa: CASSQVGQAAEAFF

j_gene: TRBJ2-7
v_gene: TRBV20-1
d_gene: NA
abundance: NA
CDR3nt: TGCAGCGTCGGGGTCTCGTTAACATCCTACGAGCAGTACTTC
CDR3aa: CSVGVSLTSYEQYF

j_gene: TRBJ2-3
v_gene: TRBV19
d_gene: TRBD2
abundance: many
CDR3nt: TGTGCCAGTAGGGAGACGGGACTAGGCACAGATACGCAGTATTTT
CDR3aa: CASRETGLGTDTQYF

j_gene: TRBJ1-1
v_gene: TRBV10-3
d_gene: NA
abundance: few
CDR3nt: TGTGCCATCAGTGACGTCGGGCACACTGAAGCTTTCTTT
CDR3aa: CAISDVGHTEAFF

j_gene: TRBJ1-1
v_gene: TRBV9
d_gene: NA
abundance: NA
CDR3nt: TGTGCCAGCAGCGTAGAGAGGGTCGCGAGCACTGAAGCTTTCTTT
CDR3aa: CASSVERVASTEAFF

j_gene: TRBJ1-4
v_gene: TRBV2
d_gene: NA
abundance: many
CDR3nt: TGTGCCAGCAGTGGTGCAGATTTTAATGAAAAACTGTTTTTT
CDR3aa: CASSGADFNEKLFF

j_gene: TRBJ2-7
v_gene: TRBV12-3/TRBV12-4
d_gene: TRBD1
abundance: many
CDR3nt: TGTGCCAGCAGTCGGGACAGGGGGGCCTACGAGCAGTACTTC
CDR3aa: CASSRDRGAYEQYF

j_gene: TRBJ2-1
v_gene: TRBV10-2
d_gene: NA
abundance: many
CDR3nt: TGCGCCAGCAGTGATTGGGGGAGGTACAATGAGCAGTTCTTC
CDR3aa: CASSDWGRYNEQFF

j_gene: TRBJ2-3
v_gene: TRBV19
d_gene: NA
abundance: many
CDR3nt: TGTGCCAGTAGCCCGAGCGCGGGCGGTACGCAGTATTTT
CDR3aa: CASSPSAGGTQYF

j_gene: TRBJ1-2
v_gene: TRBV7-9
d_gene: NA
abundance: once
CDR3nt: TGTGCCAGCAGCTTAGCGGGAGCCAGTCTTGGCTACACCTTC
CDR3aa: CASSLAGASLGYTF

j_gene: TRBJ2-7
v_gene: TRBV6-6
d_gene: TRBD2
abundance: many
CDR3nt: TGTGCCAGCAGCTACAAGCGGGGGGTGACGTACGAGCAGTACTTC
CDR3aa: CASSYKRGVTYEQYF

j_gene: TRBJ1-1
v_gene: TRBV2
d_gene: NA
abundance: many
CDR3nt: TGTGCCAGCACAGCAGGGGAAAACACTGAAGCTTTCTTT
CDR3aa: CASTAGENTEAFF

j_gene: TRBJ1-1
v_gene: TRBV7-2
d_gene: NA
abundance: many
CDR3nt: TGTGCCAGCAGCCAAGGACGGAACACTGAAGCTTTCTTT
CDR3aa: CASSQGRNTEAFF

j_gene: TRBJ2-2
v_gene: TRBV7-4
d_gene: TRBD2
abundance: NA
CDR3nt: TGTGCCAGCAGCTTGGGGAGGGGCGTAAACACCGGGGAGCTGTTTTTT
CDR3aa: CASSLGRGVNTGELFF

j_gene: TRBJ2-5
v_gene: TRBV7-7
d_gene: TRBD2
abundance: once
CDR3nt: TGTGCCAGCAGCGCGGACGGAGCGGGGGAAGAGACCCAGTACTTC
CDR3aa: CASSADGAGEETQYF

j_gene: TRBJ2-6
v_gene: TRBV27
d_gene: NA
abundance: NA
CDR3nt: TGTGCCAGCAGTCTACGGGGACGACCTACCCGAGGGGCCAACGTCCTGACTTTC
CDR3aa: CASSLRGRPTRGANVLTF

j_gene: TRBJ2-1
v_gene: TRBV6-1
d_gene: TRBD2
abundance: few
CDR3nt: TGTGCCAGCAGGGGAGAGGCTAGCGGGGGTTCCTACAATGAGCAGTTCTTC
CDR3aa: CASRGEASGGSYNEQFF

j_gene: TRBJ1-4
v_gene: TRBV11-1
d_gene: NA
abundance: many
CDR3nt: TGTGCCAGCAGCTCACATTCGGGCCTTCGGAATGAAAAACTGTTTTTT
CDR3aa: CASSSHSGLRNEKLFF

j_gene: TRBJ2-1
v_gene: TRBV11-3
d_gene: NA
abundance: many
CDR3nt: TGTGCCAGCAGCTCCCAGGGACCCCGCAATGAGCAGTTCTTC
CDR3aa: CASSSQGPRNEQFF

j_gene: TRBJ2-5
v_gene: TRBV18
d_gene: NA
abundance: many
CDR3nt: TGTGCCAGCTCACCACCAACGGAGACCCAGTACTTC
CDR3aa: CASSPPTETQYF

j_gene: TRBJ1-1
v_gene: TRBV7-9
d_gene: NA
abundance: NA
CDR3nt: TGTGCCAGCAGCCCGCCGGGGATTGAAGCTTTCTTT
CDR3aa: CASSPPGIEAFF

j_gene: TRBJ2-3
v_gene: TRBV15
d_gene: TRBD2
abundance: few
CDR3nt: TGTGCCACCAGCAGAGAAGCGGGGGCGAAAGATACGCAGTATTTT
CDR3aa: CATSREAGAKDTQYF

j_gene: TRBJ2-7
v_gene: TRBV7-8
d_gene: NA
abundance: many
CDR3nt: TGTGCCAGCAGCTTCACGGTAGGATTGGGCTACGAGCAGTACTTC
CDR3aa: CASSFTVGLGYEQYF

j_gene: TRBJ2-1
v_gene: TRBV12-3/TRBV12-4
d_gene: NA
abundance: many
CDR3nt: TGTGCCAGCAGACGCACAGGGTCGAGCAATGAGCAGTTCTTC
CDR3aa: CASRRTGSSNEQFF

j_gene: TRBJ2-3
v_gene: TRBV2
d_gene: TRBD2
abundance: few
CDR3nt: TGTGCCACCTCTAGCGGGGGGGGAGGTACGCAGTATTTT
CDR3aa: CATSSGGGGTQYF

j_gene: TRBJ1-2
v_gene: TRBV6-1
d_gene: NA
abundance: NA
CDR3nt: TGTGCCAGCAGTGAAGCAGGGCACTATGGCTACACCTTC
CDR3aa: CASSEAGHYGYTF

j_gene: TRBJ2-7
v_gene: TRBV7-8
d_gene: NA
abundance: few
CDR3nt: TGTGCCAGCAGCCCCCGCGTGGAGCAGTACTTC
CDR3aa: CASSPRVEQYF

j_gene: TRBJ2-6
v_gene: TRBV11-2
d_gene: NA
abundance: few
CDR3nt: TGTGCCAGCAGCTTACCCCCGACCAAATTCTCTGGGGCCAACGTCCTGACTTTC
CDR3aa: CASSLPPTKFSGANVLTF

j_gene: TRBJ1-3
v_gene: TRBV2
d_gene: TRBD1
abundance: NA
CDR3nt: TGTGCCAGCAGTACCGGGACAGGGGTTGGAAACACCATATATTTT
CDR3aa: CASSTGTGVGNTIYF

j_gene: TRBJ2-2
v_gene: TRBV5-1
d_gene: TRBD1
abundance: NA
CDR3nt: TGCGCCAGCAGCCGACCCCGGGACAGGGGATTCTCCGGGGAGCTGTTTTTT
CDR3aa: CASSRPRDRGFSGELFF

j_gene: TRBJ2-1
v_gene: TRBV3-1
d_gene: TRBD2
abundance: few
CDR3nt: TGTGCCAGCAGCCAAGCCACTAGCGGGGGGATCAATGAGCAGTTCTTC
CDR3aa: CASSQATSGGINEQFF